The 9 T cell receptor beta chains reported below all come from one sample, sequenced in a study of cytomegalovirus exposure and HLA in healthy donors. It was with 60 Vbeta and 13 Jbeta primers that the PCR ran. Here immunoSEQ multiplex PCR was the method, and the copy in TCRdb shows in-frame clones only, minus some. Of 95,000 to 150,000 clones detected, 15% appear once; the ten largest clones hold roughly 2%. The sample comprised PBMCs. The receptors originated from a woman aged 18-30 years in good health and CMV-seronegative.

CDR3 residues: CASSTTNTGELFF. The CDR3, as DNA: TGTGCCAGCAGTACCACTAACACCGGGGAGCTGTTTTTT. This chain joins TRBV2 and TRBJ2-2; D call uncertain. Germline CDR1 is SNHLY and CDR2 is FYNNEI. Trimming removed 5 bases at V and 2 bases at J, with 6 bases between. The CDR3 length is 13 residues.

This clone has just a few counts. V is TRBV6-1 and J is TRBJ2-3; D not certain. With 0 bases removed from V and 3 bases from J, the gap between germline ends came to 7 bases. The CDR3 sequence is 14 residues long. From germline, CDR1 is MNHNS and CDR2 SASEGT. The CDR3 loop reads CASSEAGRTDTQYF. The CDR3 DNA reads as TGTGCCAGCAGTGAAGCGGGCAGAACAGATACGCAGTATTTT.

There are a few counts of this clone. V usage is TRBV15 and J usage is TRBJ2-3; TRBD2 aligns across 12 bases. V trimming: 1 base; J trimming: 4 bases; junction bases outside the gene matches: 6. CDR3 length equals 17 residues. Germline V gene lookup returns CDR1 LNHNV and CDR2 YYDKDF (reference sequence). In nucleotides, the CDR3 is TGTGCCACCAGCAGAGGTCTAGCGGGAGGGCCCGCAGATACGCAGTATTTT. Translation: CATSRGLAGGPADTQYF. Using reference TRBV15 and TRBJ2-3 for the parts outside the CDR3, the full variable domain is DAMVIQNPRYQVTQFGKPVTLSCSQTLNHNVMYWYQQKSSQAPKLLFHYYDKDFNNEADTPDNFQSRRPNTSFCFLDIRSPGLGDTAMYLCATSRGLAGGPADTQYFGPGTRLTVL.

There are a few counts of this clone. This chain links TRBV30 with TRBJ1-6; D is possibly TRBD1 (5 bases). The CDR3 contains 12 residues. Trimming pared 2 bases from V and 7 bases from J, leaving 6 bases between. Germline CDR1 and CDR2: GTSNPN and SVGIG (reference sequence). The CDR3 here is CAWSRTNSPLHF. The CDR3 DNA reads TGTGCCTGGAGTCGGACAAATTCACCCCTCCACTTT.

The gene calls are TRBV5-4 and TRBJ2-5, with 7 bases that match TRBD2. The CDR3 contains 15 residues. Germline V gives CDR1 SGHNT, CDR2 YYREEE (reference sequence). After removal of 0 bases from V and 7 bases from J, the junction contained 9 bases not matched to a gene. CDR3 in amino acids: CASSLEPSGTGTQYF. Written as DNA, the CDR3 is TGTGCCAGCAGCTTGGAGCCTAGCGGAACGGGGACCCAGTACTTC.

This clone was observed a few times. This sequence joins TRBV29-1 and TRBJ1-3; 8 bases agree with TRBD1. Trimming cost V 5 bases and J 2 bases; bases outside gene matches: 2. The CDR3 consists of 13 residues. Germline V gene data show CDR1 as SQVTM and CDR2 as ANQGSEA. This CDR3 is CSVSTGAGNTIYF. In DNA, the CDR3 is TGCAGCGTTTCGACAGGGGCTGGAAACACCATATATTTT.

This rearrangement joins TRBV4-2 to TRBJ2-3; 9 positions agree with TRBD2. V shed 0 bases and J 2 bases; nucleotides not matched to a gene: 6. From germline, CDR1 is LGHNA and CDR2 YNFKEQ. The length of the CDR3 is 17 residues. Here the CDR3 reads CASSQDSQRGATDTQYF. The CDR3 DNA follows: TGTGCCAGCAGCCAAGATTCCCAGCGGGGGGCCACAGATACGCAGTATTTT.

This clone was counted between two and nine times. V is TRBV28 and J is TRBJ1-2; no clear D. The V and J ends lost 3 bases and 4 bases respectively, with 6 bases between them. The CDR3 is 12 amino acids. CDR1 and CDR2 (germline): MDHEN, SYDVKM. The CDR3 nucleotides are TGTGCCAGCAGTTTCCAGTTCTATGGCTACACCTTC. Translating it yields CASSFQFYGYTF.

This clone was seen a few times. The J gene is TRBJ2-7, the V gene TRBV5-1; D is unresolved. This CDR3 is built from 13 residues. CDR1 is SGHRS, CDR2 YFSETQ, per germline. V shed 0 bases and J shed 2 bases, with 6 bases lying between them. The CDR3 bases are TGCGCCAGCAGCTTGGTTCCAACCTACGAGCAGTACTTC. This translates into CASSLVPTYEQYF.